This T cell receptor (beta chain) came from a study of T-cell reconstitution after alpha-beta-depleted transplantation in children. Study-wide points: T-cell counts and diversity at one year following transplant were attributed mainly to newly produced T cells. At around two months after transplant, the alpha-beta T cells were reportedly derived from several hundred expanded clones that came from non-depleted graft cells.

This CDR3 is built from 17 residues. Trimming cost V 3 bases and J 7 bases; bases outside gene matches: 12. This clonotype was seen many times. Its target is unknown. A library of TCRbeta sequences, prepared with unique molecular identifiers, was generated. TCRdb re-derived calls from the PCR reads in MiXCR, one entry per CDR3 protein. This table holds hundreds of thousands of distinct CDR3 sequences, under 15% found once. The clonotype was recovered from a male patient younger than 18 who had a stem cell transplant for acute myeloid leukemia, so the T cells may come from the graft donor. The chain employs TRBV12-3 or TRBV12-4 and TRBJ2-1; TRBD2 aligns across 10 bases. The source was PBMCs, mostly from graft donor cells, collected 360 days after TCRalphabeta/CD19-depleted stem cell transplant. CDR3 coding DNA: TGTGCCAGCAGTTTCATCACTAGCGGGAAAATGAGGAATGAGCAGTTCTTC. This gives the protein CASSFITSGKMRNEQFF.